One and the same sample provided the 6 T cell receptor beta chains below, sequenced in a study of response to subunit inactivated influenza vaccine. TCRdb redid the calling of the RT-PCR reads with MiXCR, one entry per CDR3 protein. Of about 620,000 distinct CDR3 sequences listed, about an eighth are singletons. Sequencing used PBMCs from blood, obtained on the day of vaccination. The receptor set was obtained from a man aged 50-59 years who received an inactivated influenza vaccine.

V gene TRBV7-9 combines with J gene TRBJ2-7, with D maybe TRBD2 (6 bases). Per germline, CDR1 SEHNR and CDR2 FQNEAQ (reference sequence). The CDR3 length is 14 residues. V lost 1 base, J lost 6 bases, and 13 bases lay in between. The CDR3 region is CASSLVRTTGEQYF. DNA for the CDR3: TGTGCCAGCAGCTTAGTTAGGACTACCGGCGAGCAGTACTTC.

This clonotype appeared many times. The rearrangement links TRBV7-6 to TRBJ2-7; D is possibly TRBD1 (5 bases). Between the trimmed V and J ends, which lost 2 bases and 0 bases, there was a span of 8 bases. This CDR3 has 14 amino acids. CDR1 is SGHVS, CDR2 FNYEAQ, per germline. The CDR3 coding sequence is TGTGCCAGCAGCTTATGGGGCAGCTCCTACGAGCAGTACTTC. Translated: CASSLWGSSYEQYF.

This clonotype was observed a few times. The chain employs TRBV7-9 and TRBJ2-3; D uncertain. The CDR3 spans 14 residues. The ends were cut back, 2 bases at V and 4 bases at J, with 10 bases in the middle. The germline CDR1 and CDR2 sequences are SEHNR and FQNEAQ (reference sequence). CDR3 in amino acids: CASSLMSGPDTQYF. The CDR3 nucleotides are TGTGCCAGCAGCTTAATGTCGGGTCCAGATACGCAGTATTTT.

Only a few counts were recorded for this clonotype. The chain joins TRBV20-1 to TRBJ2-4; 12 bases are a match to TRBD2. The V gene's germline CDR1 is DFQATT and CDR2 SNEGSKA (reference sequence). V gave up 4 bases and J gave up 3 bases; unmatched junction bases: 7. The CDR3 sequence is 16 residues long. This CDR3 reads CSATSGGAGDKNIQYF. The CDR3 nucleotides read TGCAGTGCTACTAGCGGGGGGGCCGGTGACAAAAACATTCAGTACTTC.

The gene calls are TRBV5-6 and TRBJ1-6; D remains unclear. Trimming removed 5 bases at V and 5 bases at J, with 8 bases between. This CDR3 is built from 13 residues. Germline V gene data show CDR1 as SGHDT and CDR2 as YYEEEE. Written as DNA, the CDR3 is TGTGCCAGCAGGACATGGGATAATTCACCCCTCCACTTT. Amino acid sequence: CASRTWDNSPLHF.

CDR3 sequence reads: CASSSLAGTYNEQFF. In nucleotides, the CDR3 is TGCGCCAGCAGCTCTCTAGCGGGGACTTACAATGAGCAGTTCTTC. The rearrangement links TRBV5-1 to TRBJ2-1; 9 nucleotides line up with TRBD2. The CDR3 length is 15 residues. Germline lookup yields CDR1 SGHRS and CDR2 YFSETQ. With 3 bases clipped from V and 4 bases from J, the junction kept 5 bases outside the gene matches.